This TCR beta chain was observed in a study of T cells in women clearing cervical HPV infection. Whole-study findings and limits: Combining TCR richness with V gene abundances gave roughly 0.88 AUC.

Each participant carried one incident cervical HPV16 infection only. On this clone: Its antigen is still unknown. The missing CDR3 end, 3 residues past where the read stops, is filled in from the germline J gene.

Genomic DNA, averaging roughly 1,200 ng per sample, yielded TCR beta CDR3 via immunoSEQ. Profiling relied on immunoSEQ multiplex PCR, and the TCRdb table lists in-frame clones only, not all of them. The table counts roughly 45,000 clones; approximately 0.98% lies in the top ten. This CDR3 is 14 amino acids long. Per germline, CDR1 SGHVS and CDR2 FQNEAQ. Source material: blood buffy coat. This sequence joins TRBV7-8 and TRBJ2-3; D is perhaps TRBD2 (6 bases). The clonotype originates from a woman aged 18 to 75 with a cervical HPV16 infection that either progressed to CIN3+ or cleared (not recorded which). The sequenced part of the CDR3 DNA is TGTGCCAGCATTCAGACCGGGGGTCAAAAGACG. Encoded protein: CASIQTGGQKT. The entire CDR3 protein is CASIQTGGQKTQYF.